A selection of T cell receptor beta chains follows, all from one sample in a study of cytomegalovirus exposure and HLA in healthy donors. TCRdb's table, derived via immunoSEQ multiplex PCR, lists solely in-frame clones and lacks some. This table holds some 130,000 clones, approximately 85% found once. Sequenced: PBMCs. These receptors originate from a male donor in good health and CMV-seropositive. Each CDR3 is given with its conserved first and last residue. A D gene is named only where the DNA matches it firmly. The listing skips clone size in some rows; elsewhere it reads once, few, many or a size class.

CDR3 DNA: TGCGCCAGCAGCTCGCAGGGGGCAGGAGGAAACACCATATATTTT
CDR3 protein: CASSSQGAGGNTIYF
clone size: .
J gene: TRBJ1-3
CDR3 length: 15
V gene: TRBV5-1
D gene: TRBD1

CDR3 DNA: TGCGCCAGCAGCCCCGGGACTAGCGGGAGGGGGACCCAAGAGACCCAGTACTTC
CDR3 protein: CASSPGTSGRGTQETQYF
clone size: .
J gene: TRBJ2-5
CDR3 length: 18
V gene: TRBV4-3
D gene: TRBD2

CDR3 DNA: TGTGCCATCCCTCGTGGCGGGACGCCTGCCTCTGGGGCCAACGTCCTGACTTTC
CDR3 protein: CAIPRGGTPASGANVLTF
clone size: .
J gene: TRBJ2-6
CDR3 length: 18
V gene: TRBV21-1
D gene: .

CDR3 DNA: TGTGCCAGTAGCGCCCAGGGCCCCACAGGGAGCGAAGCTTTCTTT
CDR3 protein: CASSAQGPTGSEAFF
clone size: .
J gene: TRBJ1-1
CDR3 length: 15
V gene: TRBV19
D gene: .

CDR3 DNA: TGTGCCATCAGTAACCCCGGGACTAGCGGGAGGGGCCCGAAACATGACTCCTACTACGAGCAGTACTTC
CDR3 protein: CAISNPGTSGRGPKHDSYYEQYF
clone size: .
J gene: TRBJ2-7
CDR3 length: 23
V gene: TRBV10-3
D gene: TRBD2

CDR3 DNA: TGTGCCAGCAGCACGGGACAGACTAACTATGGCTACACCTTC
CDR3 protein: CASSTGQTNYGYTF
clone size: .
J gene: TRBJ1-2
CDR3 length: 14
V gene: TRBV5-4
D gene: TRBD1

CDR3 DNA: TGTGCCAGTAGTACCGGGACAGGGGTCTCCTACGAGCAGTACTTC
CDR3 protein: CASSTGTGVSYEQYF
clone size: .
J gene: TRBJ2-7
CDR3 length: 15
V gene: TRBV19
D gene: TRBD1

CDR3 DNA: TGTGCCAGCAGCGCACACATGTACGAGCAGTACTTC
CDR3 protein: CASSAHMYEQYF
clone size: .
J gene: TRBJ2-7
CDR3 length: 12
V gene: TRBV6-4
D gene: .

CDR3 DNA: TGTGCCAGCAGCTTGAACGCGGGAAGAACAGATACGCAGTATTTT
CDR3 protein: CASSLNAGRTDTQYF
clone size: few
J gene: TRBJ2-3
CDR3 length: 15
V gene: TRBV5-4
D gene: .

CDR3 DNA: TGTGCTAGCAGCCCAGAAGCGGGGGCGAACACCGGGGAGCTGTTTTTT
CDR3 protein: CASSPEAGANTGELFF
clone size: few
J gene: TRBJ2-2
CDR3 length: 16
V gene: TRBV7-7
D gene: TRBD2

CDR3 DNA: TGTGCCAGCAGCTTGTGGCTAGGGACTAGGGAAGAGACCCAGTACTTC
CDR3 protein: CASSLWLGTREETQYF
clone size: .
J gene: TRBJ2-5
CDR3 length: 16
V gene: TRBV5-8
D gene: TRBD2

CDR3 DNA: TGTGCCAGCCAGCGGGAGTCTGGGGAGCAGTACTTC
CDR3 protein: CASQRESGEQYF
clone size: .
J gene: TRBJ2-7
CDR3 length: 12
V gene: TRBV28
D gene: TRBD2

CDR3 DNA: TGCGCCAGCACCTTAGCGGGAAGACAAGAGACCCAGTACTTC
CDR3 protein: CASTLAGRQETQYF
clone size: .
J gene: TRBJ2-5
CDR3 length: 14
V gene: TRBV5-1
D gene: TRBD2

CDR3 DNA: TGTGCCAGCAGACCCCGATGGCCTCTCCTCACCGGGGAGCTGTTTTTT
CDR3 protein: CASRPRWPLLTGELFF
clone size: .
J gene: TRBJ2-2
CDR3 length: 16
V gene: TRBV28
D gene: .

CDR3 DNA: TGTGCCAGCTCACCTAAAACCGGGACAGACCACTACGAGCAGTACTTC
CDR3 protein: CASSPKTGTDHYEQYF
clone size: .
J gene: TRBJ2-7
CDR3 length: 16
V gene: TRBV18
D gene: TRBD1

CDR3 DNA: TGTGCCAGCTCACCACAAGCCCAAGAGACCCAGTACTTC
CDR3 protein: CASSPQAQETQYF
clone size: .
J gene: TRBJ2-5
CDR3 length: 13
V gene: TRBV18
D gene: .

CDR3 DNA: TGTGCCAGCAGCTCCCAGAGCGGGAGCATTAACAATGAGCAGTTCTTC
CDR3 protein: CASSSQSGSINNEQFF
clone size: .
J gene: TRBJ2-1
CDR3 length: 16
V gene: TRBV7-2
D gene: TRBD2

CDR3 DNA: TGTGCCTGGATCCCCCTACCGGGACAGGGGAAAAGGGCCAACTATGGCTACACCTTC
CDR3 protein: CAWIPLPGQGKRANYGYTF
clone size: .
J gene: TRBJ1-2
CDR3 length: 19
V gene: TRBV30
D gene: TRBD1

CDR3 DNA: TGCGCCAGCAGCCAATCGGCGGGGACTAGCACAGATACGCAGTATTTT
CDR3 protein: CASSQSAGTSTDTQYF
clone size: .
J gene: TRBJ2-3
CDR3 length: 16
V gene: TRBV4-3
D gene: .

CDR3 DNA: TGTGCCAGCAGTTTAACCAAGGGACTAGCGGGAGGGCTCCGCGATACGCAGTATTTT
CDR3 protein: CASSLTKGLAGGLRDTQYF
clone size: .
J gene: TRBJ2-3
CDR3 length: 19
V gene: TRBV27
D gene: TRBD2

CDR3 DNA: TGCGCCAGCAGCTTAGGGGGCTACAATGAGCAGTTCTTC
CDR3 protein: CASSLGGYNEQFF
clone size: .
J gene: TRBJ2-1
CDR3 length: 13
V gene: TRBV5-1
D gene: .

CDR3 DNA: TGTGCCAGTGCTCCGGGACTAGGGGAGGCAGATACGCAGTATTTT
CDR3 protein: CASAPGLGEADTQYF
clone size: once
J gene: TRBJ2-3
CDR3 length: 15
V gene: TRBV11-3
D gene: TRBD2

CDR3 DNA: TGTGCCAGCAGTGAACCGGGGAAAGAGACCCAGTACTTC
CDR3 protein: CASSEPGKETQYF
clone size: .
J gene: TRBJ2-5
CDR3 length: 13
V gene: TRBV6-1
D gene: .

CDR3 DNA: TGTGCCAGCAGCGGACTAGCGGGAGTGGGGAATGAGCAGTTCTTC
CDR3 protein: CASSGLAGVGNEQFF
clone size: .
J gene: TRBJ2-1
CDR3 length: 15
V gene: TRBV5-6
D gene: TRBD2

CDR3 DNA: TGTGCCAGCAGGGCAGGGTTTTCAGCAGATACGCAGTATTTT
CDR3 protein: CASRAGFSADTQYF
clone size: .
J gene: TRBJ2-3
CDR3 length: 14
V gene: TRBV11-2
D gene: .

CDR3 DNA: TGTGCCTGGAGTGGCCATAGCGGGAGATCAAATGAGCAGTTCTTC
CDR3 protein: CAWSGHSGRSNEQFF
clone size: .
J gene: TRBJ2-1
CDR3 length: 15
V gene: TRBV30
D gene: TRBD2

CDR3 DNA: TGTGCCAGCAGCCTTAGGGGGCTAGCGGGAGCCGAGCAGTACTTC
CDR3 protein: CASSLRGLAGAEQYF
clone size: .
J gene: TRBJ2-7
CDR3 length: 15
V gene: TRBV4-2
D gene: TRBD2

CDR3 DNA: TGTGCCAGCAGTCCTATGACTAGCGGGAGTTACAATGAGCAGTTCTTC
CDR3 protein: CASSPMTSGSYNEQFF
clone size: .
J gene: TRBJ2-1
CDR3 length: 16
V gene: TRBV5-6
D gene: TRBD2

CDR3 DNA: TGTGCCAGCAGCGCAGACCCAGGGCGCTCCTACGAGCAGTACTTC
CDR3 protein: CASSADPGRSYEQYF
clone size: .
J gene: TRBJ2-7
CDR3 length: 15
V gene: TRBV9
D gene: .

CDR3 DNA: TGTGCCAGCAGTCGCCCAGGCTTAACGGAGACCCAGTACTTC
CDR3 protein: CASSRPGLTETQYF
clone size: .
J gene: TRBJ2-5
CDR3 length: 14
V gene: TRBV27
D gene: .

CDR3 DNA: TGTGCCAGCAGCCCGACTAGCGCCCCCTACGAGCAGTACTTC
CDR3 protein: CASSPTSAPYEQYF
clone size: .
J gene: TRBJ2-7
CDR3 length: 14
V gene: TRBV14
D gene: TRBD2

CDR3 DNA: TGTGCCAGCAGCTCAAAGCCCGGAGTGGGCAATCAGCCCCAGCATTTT
CDR3 protein: CASSSKPGVGNQPQHF
clone size: .
J gene: TRBJ1-5
CDR3 length: 16
V gene: TRBV21-1
D gene: .

CDR3 DNA: TGTGCCAGCAGTTACCAGGGGCAGGAGGGCTACACCTTC
CDR3 protein: CASSYQGQEGYTF
clone size: .
J gene: TRBJ1-2
CDR3 length: 13
V gene: TRBV6-6
D gene: .

CDR3 DNA: TGTGCCAGCAGCGCCGAGCCCTCCGGCGAGCAGTACTTC
CDR3 protein: CASSAEPSGEQYF
clone size: once
J gene: TRBJ2-7
CDR3 length: 13
V gene: TRBV9
D gene: .

CDR3 DNA: TGTGCCAGCAGTCAACAGGGCACCGGGGAGCTGTTTTTT
CDR3 protein: CASSQQGTGELFF
clone size: .
J gene: TRBJ2-2
CDR3 length: 13
V gene: TRBV6-5
D gene: .

CDR3 DNA: TGTGCCAGCAGTGAGAGTTGGGAGACCCAGTACTTC
CDR3 protein: CASSESWETQYF
clone size: .
J gene: TRBJ2-5
CDR3 length: 12
V gene: TRBV6-1
D gene: .

CDR3 DNA: TGTGCCAGCAGGGGGACAGGGAGAATCAATCAGCCCCAGCATTTT
CDR3 protein: CASRGTGRINQPQHF
clone size: once
J gene: TRBJ1-5
CDR3 length: 15
V gene: TRBV28
D gene: TRBD1

CDR3 DNA: TGTGCCAGCGCTCCGACAGGAAACACTGAAGCTTTCTTT
CDR3 protein: CASAPTGNTEAFF
clone size: .
J gene: TRBJ1-1
CDR3 length: 13
V gene: TRBV6-1
D gene: .

CDR3 DNA: TGTGCCAGCAGTGAAAAGGGGGTTGTGGATGAAGCTTTCTTT
CDR3 protein: CASSEKGVVDEAFF
clone size: .
J gene: TRBJ1-1
CDR3 length: 14
V gene: TRBV6-1
D gene: .

CDR3 DNA: TGTGCCATTTTCGGGGCAGATACGCAGTATTTT
CDR3 protein: CAIFGADTQYF
clone size: .
J gene: TRBJ2-3
CDR3 length: 11
V gene: TRBV2
D gene: .

CDR3 DNA: TGCGCCAGCAGCCCACTTCCCGGGACAGGGTTTGGACAGCCCCAGCATTTT
CDR3 protein: CASSPLPGTGFGQPQHF
clone size: .
J gene: TRBJ1-5
CDR3 length: 17
V gene: TRBV5-1
D gene: TRBD1

CDR3 DNA: TGTGCCACCAGCGCCGACAGGGGTTTTGGCAATGAGCAGTTCTTC
CDR3 protein: CATSADRGFGNEQFF
clone size: .
J gene: TRBJ2-1
CDR3 length: 15
V gene: TRBV15
D gene: TRBD1

CDR3 DNA: TGCGCCAGCAGTCAAGGACAGGGGGCGCGGCAGCCCCAGCATTTT
CDR3 protein: CASSQGQGARQPQHF
clone size: .
J gene: TRBJ1-5
CDR3 length: 15
V gene: TRBV23-1
D gene: TRBD1

CDR3 DNA: TGCGCCAGCAGCCAGGGACAGGGGGCGGACACCGGGGAGCTGTTTTTT
CDR3 protein: CASSQGQGADTGELFF
clone size: .
J gene: TRBJ2-2
CDR3 length: 16
V gene: TRBV4-3
D gene: TRBD1

CDR3 DNA: TGTGCCTGGAGAGGTAGCGGGAACACCGGGGAGCTGTTTTTT
CDR3 protein: CAWRGSGNTGELFF
clone size: few
J gene: TRBJ2-2
CDR3 length: 14
V gene: TRBV30
D gene: .

CDR3 DNA: TGTGCCAGCAGCGTAGGGCGGGAGGGCCGCCGGGAGACCCAGTACTTC
CDR3 protein: CASSVGREGRRETQYF
clone size: .
J gene: TRBJ2-5
CDR3 length: 16
V gene: TRBV9
D gene: TRBD2

CDR3 DNA: TGTGCCACCCACCCGGAGAAAGACTTCCAAGAGACCCAGTACTTC
CDR3 protein: CATHPEKDFQETQYF
clone size: .
J gene: TRBJ2-5
CDR3 length: 15
V gene: TRBV5-8
D gene: .

CDR3 DNA: TGTGCCAGCAGCCTATTTGGGACAGGGGCCCACGAGCAGTACTTC
CDR3 protein: CASSLFGTGAHEQYF
clone size: .
J gene: TRBJ2-7
CDR3 length: 15
V gene: TRBV9
D gene: TRBD1

CDR3 DNA: TGTGCCTGGAGTGTATCAGAAATTCCCAATCAGCCCCAGCATTTT
CDR3 protein: CAWSVSEIPNQPQHF
clone size: .
J gene: TRBJ1-5
CDR3 length: 15
V gene: TRBV30
D gene: .

CDR3 DNA: TGTGCCAGCAGCGTGGGGGACAGGGGAGGGACTAATGAAAAACTGTTTTTT
CDR3 protein: CASSVGDRGGTNEKLFF
clone size: .
J gene: TRBJ1-4
CDR3 length: 17
V gene: TRBV9
D gene: TRBD1

CDR3 DNA: TGTGCCAGCAGTTACAGGGGGCCAGGGAATGAAAAACTGTTTTTT
CDR3 protein: CASSYRGPGNEKLFF
clone size: .
J gene: TRBJ1-4
CDR3 length: 15
V gene: TRBV28
D gene: TRBD1

CDR3 DNA: TGTGCCAGCCTAAACCAGCGCGGCTACACCTTC
CDR3 protein: CASLNQRGYTF
clone size: .
J gene: TRBJ1-2
CDR3 length: 11
V gene: TRBV6-5
D gene: .

CDR3 DNA: TGTGCCAGCAGTTACGGACAGGGCAACTATGGCTACACCTTC
CDR3 protein: CASSYGQGNYGYTF
clone size: .
J gene: TRBJ1-2
CDR3 length: 14
V gene: TRBV28
D gene: TRBD1

CDR3 DNA: TGCGCCAGCAGTGATTGGAAGGGGCTTGGCGCCTACGAGCAGTACTTC
CDR3 protein: CASSDWKGLGAYEQYF
clone size: once
J gene: TRBJ2-7
CDR3 length: 16
V gene: TRBV10-2
D gene: .

CDR3 DNA: TGTGCCAGCAGTTTACGGGGACATCTCTCTGGGGCCAACGTCCTGACTTTC
CDR3 protein: CASSLRGHLSGANVLTF
clone size: .
J gene: TRBJ2-6
CDR3 length: 17
V gene: TRBV28
D gene: .

CDR3 DNA: TGTGCCAGCTCGGTTTCCGGACAGAGCTCCTACGAGCAGTACTTC
CDR3 protein: CASSVSGQSSYEQYF
clone size: .
J gene: TRBJ2-7
CDR3 length: 15
V gene: TRBV7-2
D gene: .

CDR3 DNA: TGCGCCAGCAGCTTGGTAAGCGACGAGCAGTACTTC
CDR3 protein: CASSLVSDEQYF
clone size: .
J gene: TRBJ2-7
CDR3 length: 12
V gene: TRBV5-1
D gene: .

CDR3 DNA: TGTGCCAGCAGTTCCCTCGGGACAGGGGTGGTTGGCTACACCTTC
CDR3 protein: CASSSLGTGVVGYTF
clone size: once
J gene: TRBJ1-2
CDR3 length: 15
V gene: TRBV6-5
D gene: TRBD1